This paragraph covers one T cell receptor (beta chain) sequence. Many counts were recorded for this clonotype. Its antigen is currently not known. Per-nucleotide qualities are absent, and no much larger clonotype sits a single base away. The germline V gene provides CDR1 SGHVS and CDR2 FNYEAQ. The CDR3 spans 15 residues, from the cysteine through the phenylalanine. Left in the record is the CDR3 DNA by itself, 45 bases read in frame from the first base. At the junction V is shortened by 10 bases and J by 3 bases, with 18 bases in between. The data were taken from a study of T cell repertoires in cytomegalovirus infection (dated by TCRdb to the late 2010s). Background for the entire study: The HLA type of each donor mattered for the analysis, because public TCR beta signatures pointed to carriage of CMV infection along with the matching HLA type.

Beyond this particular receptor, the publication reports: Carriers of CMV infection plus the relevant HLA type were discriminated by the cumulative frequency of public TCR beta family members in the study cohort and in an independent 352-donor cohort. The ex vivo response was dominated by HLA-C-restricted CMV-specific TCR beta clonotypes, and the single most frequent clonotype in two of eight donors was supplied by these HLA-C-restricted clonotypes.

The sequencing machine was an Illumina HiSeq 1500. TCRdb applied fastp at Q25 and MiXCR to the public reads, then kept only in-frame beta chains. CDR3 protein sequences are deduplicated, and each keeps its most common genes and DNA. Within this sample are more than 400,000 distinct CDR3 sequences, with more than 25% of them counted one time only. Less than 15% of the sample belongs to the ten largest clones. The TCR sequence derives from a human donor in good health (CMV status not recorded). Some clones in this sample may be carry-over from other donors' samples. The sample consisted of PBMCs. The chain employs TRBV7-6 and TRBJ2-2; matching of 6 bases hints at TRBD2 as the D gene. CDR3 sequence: CATSLGSGYTGELFF. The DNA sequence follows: TGTGCCACCTCGCTGGGTAGCGGATACACCGGGGAGCTGTTTTTT.